This T cell receptor beta chain is from a study of blood T cell repertoires in COVID-19 (dated by TCRdb to about 2020). About the full investigation: Samples covering the acute and convalescent phases of COVID-19 were provided by collaborators in the United States, Italy and Spain. The prospective study material was composed of cDNA or gDNA derived from T cells, B-cell-depleted T cells, or PBMCs. Subjects who had been exposed to COVID-19, were actively infected with it, or had recovered from it provided the deeply sampled blood TCRbeta repertoires that made up the dataset. The repertoires were released in a freely available public database meant as a resource for research on the immune response to SARS-CoV-2. Samples came from the ongoing ImmuneRACE study (first 160 participants) plus 1,254 subjects from 6 global collaborators. A de-identified subject ID, COVID-19 status, age in years and sex were almost always included in the sample metadata. Where HLA class I and class II types were available, the types were taken from metadata supplied by the sample provider, not from assay-based typing.

Concerning this clone itself: Its antigen has not been determined. The input lacks base qualities; no much larger clone sits a single base away.

TCRbeta CDR3 regions were amplified from genomic DNA by means of the immunoSEQ Assay, a bias-controlled multiplex PCR. Regarding the original processing steps: Within the assay, amplification of reference gene primers was used to estimate how many nucleated cells each sample contained. To quantify the absolute abundance of each unique TCRbeta CDR3 rearrangement, sequence reads were collapsed and filtered. Productive Simpson clonality was computed per sample as the square root of Simpson's diversity index over productive rearrangements. Sourced from immuneACCESS, this table was stored by TCRdb with only in-frame sequences that have V and J called. A share of the clones is absent; for the studies checked, an unresolved V gene accounts for under half, and the remainder has no known explanation. That table furnishes V, J and clone size, whereas the DNA furnished D and trimming. This sample lists around 140,000 clones; around 88% were detected once. The ten biggest clones cover about 1.5% of the sample.

Beyond this particular receptor, the publication reports: The amount of clinical and demographic metadata varied by source and participant and was provided uncurated.

CDR3 length: 16 amino acids, cysteine to phenylalanine. Only the CDR3 region is kept as DNA, spanning 48 bases read in frame from base 1. Taken from the germline V gene, the CDR1 and CDR2 loops are SGHTA and FQGTGA. V sheds 2 bases and J sheds 2 bases, leaving 15 bases between their ends. Collaborating institutions collected whole blood in K2EDTA tubes following their own protocols. For TCRbeta analysis, collaborator samples were shipped as frozen whole blood, as isolated PBMCs, or as DNA extracted from either sample type. Material for sequencing was peripheral blood. The chain was built from TRBV7-3 and TRBJ2-5; the D gene is perhaps TRBD2, on 6 matching bases. The sequence derives from a woman between 55 and 75 years old with acute or convalescent COVID-19. The CDR3 corresponds to CASSLGPQAGQETQYF. In nucleotides, the sequence is TGTGCCAGCAGCTTAGGACCCCAGGCGGGGCAAGAGACCCAGTACTTC.